This T cell receptor beta chain was found in a study of T cell changes during pregnancy in multiple sclerosis. Profiling relied on immunoSEQ multiplex PCR, and the TCRdb table lists in-frame clones only, not all of them. Of about 43,000 clones listed, 75% to 90% are singletons. Sample: peripheral blood, taken in the second trimester of pregnancy. This clonotype was sampled from a female donor in good health, enrolled as a control in a pregnancy study.

CDR3 region: CASSEGRGSQAFF. For the CDR3, the DNA is TGCGCCAGCAGTGAAGGGCGGGGGTCGCAAGCTTTCTTT. The chain couples TRBV10-2 to TRBJ1-1; perhaps TRBD1 as D (5 bases). The CDR3 runs to 13 residues. Germline CDR1 and CDR2: WSHSY and SAAADI. Trimming stripped 3 bases from V and 9 bases from J, with 14 bases between.